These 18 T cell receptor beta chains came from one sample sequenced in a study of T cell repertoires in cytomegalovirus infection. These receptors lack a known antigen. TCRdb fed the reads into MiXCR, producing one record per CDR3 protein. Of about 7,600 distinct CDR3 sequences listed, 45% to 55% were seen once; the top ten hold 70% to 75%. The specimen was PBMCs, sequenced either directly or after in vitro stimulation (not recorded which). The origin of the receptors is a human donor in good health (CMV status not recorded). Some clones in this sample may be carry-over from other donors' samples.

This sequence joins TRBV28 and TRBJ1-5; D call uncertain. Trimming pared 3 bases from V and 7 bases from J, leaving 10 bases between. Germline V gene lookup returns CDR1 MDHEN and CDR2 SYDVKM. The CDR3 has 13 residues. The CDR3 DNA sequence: TGTGCCAGCAGTTTCGAAAGGGAACAGCCCCAGCATTTT. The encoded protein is CASSFEREQPQHF.

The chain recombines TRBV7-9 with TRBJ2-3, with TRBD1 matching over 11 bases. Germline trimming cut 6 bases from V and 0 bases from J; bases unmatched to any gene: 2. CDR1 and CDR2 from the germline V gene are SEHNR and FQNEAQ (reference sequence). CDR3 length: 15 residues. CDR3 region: CASRRTGGSTDTQYF. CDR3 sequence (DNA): TGTGCCAGCAGACGGACAGGGGGCAGCACAGATACGCAGTATTTT.

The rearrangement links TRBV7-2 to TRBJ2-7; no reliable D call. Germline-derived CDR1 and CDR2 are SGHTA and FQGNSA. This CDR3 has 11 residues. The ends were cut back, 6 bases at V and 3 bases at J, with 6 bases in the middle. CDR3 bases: TGTGCCAGCAGGCGTTACTACGAGCAGTACTTC. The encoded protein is CASRRYYEQYF.

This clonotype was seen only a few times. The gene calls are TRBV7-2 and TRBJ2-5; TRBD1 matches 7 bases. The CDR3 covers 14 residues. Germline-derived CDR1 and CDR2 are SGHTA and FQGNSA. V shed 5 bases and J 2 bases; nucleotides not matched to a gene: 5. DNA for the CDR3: TGTGCCAGCAGCGCTCCGGGACAGCAAGAGACCCAGTACTTC. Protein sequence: CASSAPGQQETQYF.

The CDR3 protein is CATGQVYSYGYTF. CDR3 DNA: TGTGCCACTGGACAGGTTTATAGCTATGGCTACACCTTC. The J gene is TRBJ1-2, the V gene TRBV19, with 7 nucleotides matching TRBD1. V lost 10 bases to trimming and J lost 4 bases; unmatched junction nucleotides: 9. Germline V lookup: CDR1 LNHDA, CDR2 SQIVND (reference sequence). This CDR3 comprises 13 residues.

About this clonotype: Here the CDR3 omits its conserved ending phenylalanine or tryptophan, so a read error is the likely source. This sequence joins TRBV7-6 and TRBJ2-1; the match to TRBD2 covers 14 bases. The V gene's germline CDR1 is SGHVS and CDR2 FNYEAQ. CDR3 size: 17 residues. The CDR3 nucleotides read TGTGCTAGCAGCCCCGCACTGGGACTAGCGGGAGTGGATGAGCAGTTCTTA. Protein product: CASSPALGLAGVDEQFL.

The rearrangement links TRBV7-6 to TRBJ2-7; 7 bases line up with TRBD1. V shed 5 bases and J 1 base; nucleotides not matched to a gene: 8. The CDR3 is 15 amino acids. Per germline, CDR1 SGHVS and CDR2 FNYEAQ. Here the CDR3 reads CASSPVGQFSYEQYF. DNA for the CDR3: TGTGCCAGCAGCCCAGTGGGACAGTTTTCCTACGAGCAGTACTTC.

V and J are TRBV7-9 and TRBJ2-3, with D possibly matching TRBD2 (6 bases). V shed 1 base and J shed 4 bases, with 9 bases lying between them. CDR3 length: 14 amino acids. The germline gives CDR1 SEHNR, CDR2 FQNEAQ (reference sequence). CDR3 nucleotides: TGTGCCAGCAGCTTAGGCGGGGAGGCAGATACGCAGTATTTT. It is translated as CASSLGGEADTQYF.

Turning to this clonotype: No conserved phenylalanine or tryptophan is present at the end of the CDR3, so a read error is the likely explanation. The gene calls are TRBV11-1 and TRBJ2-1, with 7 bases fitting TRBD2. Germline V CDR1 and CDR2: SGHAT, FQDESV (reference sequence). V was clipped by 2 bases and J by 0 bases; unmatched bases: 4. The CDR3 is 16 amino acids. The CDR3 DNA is TGTGCCAGCAGCTTATTGCGGGGGAGCTCCTACAATGAGCAGTTCTTG. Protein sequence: CASSLLRGSSYNEQFL.

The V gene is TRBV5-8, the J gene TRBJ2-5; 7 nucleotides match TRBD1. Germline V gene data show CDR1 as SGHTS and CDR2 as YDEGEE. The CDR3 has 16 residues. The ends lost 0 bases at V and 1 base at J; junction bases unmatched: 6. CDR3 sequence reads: CASSLARGTVQETQYF. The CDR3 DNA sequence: TGTGCCAGCAGCTTGGCCAGGGGGACAGTCCAAGAGACCCAGTACTTC.

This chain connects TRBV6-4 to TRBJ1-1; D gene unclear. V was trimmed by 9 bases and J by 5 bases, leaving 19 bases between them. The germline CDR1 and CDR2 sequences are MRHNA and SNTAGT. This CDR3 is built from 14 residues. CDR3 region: CARIAGPGTTEAFF. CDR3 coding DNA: TGTGCCAGAATTGCGGGCCCAGGTACGACTGAAGCTTTCTTT.

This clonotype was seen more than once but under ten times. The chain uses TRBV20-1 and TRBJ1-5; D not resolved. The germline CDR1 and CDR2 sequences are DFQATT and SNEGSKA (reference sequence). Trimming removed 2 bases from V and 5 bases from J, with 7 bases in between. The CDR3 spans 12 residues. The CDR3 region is CSARKGDQPQHF. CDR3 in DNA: TGCAGTGCTAGAAAGGGTGATCAGCCCCAGCATTTT.

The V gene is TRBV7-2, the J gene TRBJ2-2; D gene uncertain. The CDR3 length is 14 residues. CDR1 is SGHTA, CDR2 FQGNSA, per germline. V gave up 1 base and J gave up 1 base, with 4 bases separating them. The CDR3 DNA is TGTGCCAGCAGCTTAGAAGTGAACACCGGGGAGCTGTTTTTT. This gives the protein CASSLEVNTGELFF. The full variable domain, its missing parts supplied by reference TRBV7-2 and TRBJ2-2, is GAGVSQSPSNKVTEKGKDVELRCDPISGHTALYWYRQSLGQGLEFLIYFQGNSAPDKSGLPSDRFSAERTGGSVSTLTIQRTQQEDSAVYLCASSLEVNTGELFFGEGSRLTVL.

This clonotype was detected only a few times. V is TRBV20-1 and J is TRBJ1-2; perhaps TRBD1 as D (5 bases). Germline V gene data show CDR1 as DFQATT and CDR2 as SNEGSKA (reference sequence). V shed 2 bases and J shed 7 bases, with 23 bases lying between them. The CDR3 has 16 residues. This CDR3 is CSARYRGEWGVSGYTF. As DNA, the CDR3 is TGCAGTGCTAGATACCGGGGTGAATGGGGGGTTAGTGGCTACACCTTC.

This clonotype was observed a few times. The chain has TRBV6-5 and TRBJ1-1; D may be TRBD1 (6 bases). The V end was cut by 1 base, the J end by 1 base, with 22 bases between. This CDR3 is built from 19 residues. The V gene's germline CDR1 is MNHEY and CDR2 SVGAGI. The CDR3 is CASSYLWRGRGRGNTEAFF. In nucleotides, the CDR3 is TGTGCCAGCAGTTACTTATGGCGAGGCAGGGGACGTGGGAACACTGAAGCTTTCTTT.

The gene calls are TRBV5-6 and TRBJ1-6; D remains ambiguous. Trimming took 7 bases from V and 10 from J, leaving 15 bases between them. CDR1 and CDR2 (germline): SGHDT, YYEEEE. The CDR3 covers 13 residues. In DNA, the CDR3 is TGTGCCAGCTCCCGGGGTAACATCTCACCCCTCCACTTT. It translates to CASSRGNISPLHF.

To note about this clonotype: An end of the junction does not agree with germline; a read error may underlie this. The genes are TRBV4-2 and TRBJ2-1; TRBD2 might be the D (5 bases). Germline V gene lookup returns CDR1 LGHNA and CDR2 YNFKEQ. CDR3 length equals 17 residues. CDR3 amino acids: CASSQESSSWGNNEPYF. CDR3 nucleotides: TGTGCCAGCAGCCAAGAGTCCTCTAGCTGGGGAAACAATGAGCCGTACTTC.

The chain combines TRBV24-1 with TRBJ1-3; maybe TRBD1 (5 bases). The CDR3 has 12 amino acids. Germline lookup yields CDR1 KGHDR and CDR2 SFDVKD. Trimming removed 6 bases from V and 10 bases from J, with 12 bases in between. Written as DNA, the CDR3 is TGTGCCACCAGTACGGGGGAGTGGACCATATATTTT. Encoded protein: CATSTGEWTIYF.